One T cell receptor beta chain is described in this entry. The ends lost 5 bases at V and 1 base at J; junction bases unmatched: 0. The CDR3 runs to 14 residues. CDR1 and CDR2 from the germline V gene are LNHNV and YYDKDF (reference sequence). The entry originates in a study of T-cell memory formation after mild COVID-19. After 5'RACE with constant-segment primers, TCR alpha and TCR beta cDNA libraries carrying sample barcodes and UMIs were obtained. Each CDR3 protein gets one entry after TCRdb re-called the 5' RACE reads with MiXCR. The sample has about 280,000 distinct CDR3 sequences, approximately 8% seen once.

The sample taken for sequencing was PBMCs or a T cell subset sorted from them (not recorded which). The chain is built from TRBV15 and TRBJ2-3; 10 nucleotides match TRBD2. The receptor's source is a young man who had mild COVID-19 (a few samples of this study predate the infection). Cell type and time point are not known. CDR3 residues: CATSLAGGTDTQYF. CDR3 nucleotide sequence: TGTGCCACCAGCCTAGCGGGGGGCACAGATACGCAGTATTTT.